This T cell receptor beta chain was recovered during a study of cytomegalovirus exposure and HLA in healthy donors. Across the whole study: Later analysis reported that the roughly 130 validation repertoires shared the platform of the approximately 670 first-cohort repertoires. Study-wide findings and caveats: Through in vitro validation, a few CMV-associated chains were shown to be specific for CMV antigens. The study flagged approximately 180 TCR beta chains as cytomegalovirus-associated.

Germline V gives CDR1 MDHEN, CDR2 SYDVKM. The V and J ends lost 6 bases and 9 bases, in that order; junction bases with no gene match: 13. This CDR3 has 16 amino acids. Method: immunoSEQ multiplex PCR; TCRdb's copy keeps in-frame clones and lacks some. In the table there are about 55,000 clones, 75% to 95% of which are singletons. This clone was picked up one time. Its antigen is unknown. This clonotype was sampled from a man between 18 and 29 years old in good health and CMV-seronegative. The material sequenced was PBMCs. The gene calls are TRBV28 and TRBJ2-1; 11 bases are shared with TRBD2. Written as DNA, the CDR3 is TGTGCCAGCAGGACCGGGACTAGCGGACCATGGGGTGAGCAGTTCTTC. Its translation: CASRTGTSGPWGEQFF.